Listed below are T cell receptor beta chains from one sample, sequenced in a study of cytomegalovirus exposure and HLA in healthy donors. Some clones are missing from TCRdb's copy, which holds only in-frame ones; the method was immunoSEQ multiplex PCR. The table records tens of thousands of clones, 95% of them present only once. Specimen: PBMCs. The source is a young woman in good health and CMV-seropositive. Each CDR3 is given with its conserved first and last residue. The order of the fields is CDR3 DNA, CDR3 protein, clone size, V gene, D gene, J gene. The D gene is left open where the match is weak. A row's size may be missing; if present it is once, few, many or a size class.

DNA: TGTGCCAGCAGCTCCGCGAACCGGGACAGTTCCACAGATACGCAGTATTTT
CDR3: CASSSANRDSSTDTQYF
size: .
V: TRBV7-9
D: TRBD1
J: TRBJ2-3

DNA: TGTGCCAGCAGCGAAACACAGGGGGTTCATAATGAGCAGTTCTTC
CDR3: CASSETQGVHNEQFF
size: .
V: TRBV11-1
D: TRBD1
J: TRBJ2-1

DNA: TGTGCCAGCAGTTACTCGACGATGGGACTCGGGCCCCAGCATTTT
CDR3: CASSYSTMGLGPQHF
size: .
V: TRBV6-5
D: .
J: TRBJ1-5

DNA: TGTGCCAGCAGTTCGCTGGTTGGGTTGAGGGGGTTCTATGGCTACACCTTC
CDR3: CASSSLVGLRGFYGYTF
size: .
V: TRBV27
D: .
J: TRBJ1-2

DNA: TGCGCCAGCAGCGAACCGGGAGGAGGAGAGACCCAGTACTTC
CDR3: CASSEPGGGETQYF
size: .
V: TRBV5-1
D: TRBD2
J: TRBJ2-5

DNA: TGTGCCAGCAGCCCGACCCCCCTCACTAGCGGGAGAAACAATGAGCAGTTCTTC
CDR3: CASSPTPLTSGRNNEQFF
size: .
V: TRBV11-1
D: TRBD2
J: TRBJ2-1

DNA: TGTGCCAGCAGCGTACCCGCGGGACGGTCCACCGGGGAGCTGTTTTTT
CDR3: CASSVPAGRSTGELFF
size: .
V: TRBV9
D: .
J: TRBJ2-2

DNA: TGTGCCAGTAGTATCTCAACAGGGGGCACTGAAGCTTTCTTT
CDR3: CASSISTGGTEAFF
size: .
V: TRBV19
D: TRBD1
J: TRBJ1-1

DNA: TGTGCCAGCAGTTTCTTCTACAGGGGCTCCTACGAGCAGTACTTC
CDR3: CASSFFYRGSYEQYF
size: .
V: TRBV28
D: TRBD1
J: TRBJ2-7

DNA: TGTGCCAGCAGTGCGGTCCGTACACAGGGCTACGAGCAGTACTTC
CDR3: CASSAVRTQGYEQYF
size: .
V: TRBV6-1
D: .
J: TRBJ2-7

DNA: TGTGCCAGTAGTACCTACCGACAGGGAGCGCAGAACACTGAAGCTTTCTTT
CDR3: CASSTYRQGAQNTEAFF
size: .
V: TRBV19
D: TRBD1
J: TRBJ1-1

DNA: TGTGCCAGCAGCTTGCCCAGGGGAAGAACCACTGAAGCTTTCTTT
CDR3: CASSLPRGRTTEAFF
size: few
V: TRBV5-6
D: .
J: TRBJ1-1

DNA: TGTGCCAGCAGCGTAGGCGGGGGTGGCTACACCTTC
CDR3: CASSVGGGGYTF
size: .
V: TRBV9
D: .
J: TRBJ1-2

DNA: TGTGCCAGCAGAAGCCGAGTATTTAACGCAGATACGCAGTATTTT
CDR3: CASRSRVFNADTQYF
size: .
V: TRBV28
D: .
J: TRBJ2-3

DNA: TGTGCCAGCAGCCCGGGGTTGGCGGGAGGTCTGGAGACCCAGTACTTC
CDR3: CASSPGLAGGLETQYF
size: .
V: TRBV7-8
D: TRBD2
J: TRBJ2-5

DNA: TGTGCCAGCAGTACGACCGGGACAAACAATGAGCAGTTCTTC
CDR3: CASSTTGTNNEQFF
size: once
V: TRBV6-4
D: .
J: TRBJ2-1

DNA: TGTGCCAGCAGTTACTCGACAGGGCAATTAAGCGGCTACACCTTC
CDR3: CASSYSTGQLSGYTF
size: .
V: TRBV6-6
D: TRBD1
J: TRBJ1-2

DNA: TGTGCCAGCAGCTTAGCAACAGGGACTAATGAAAAACTGTTTTTT
CDR3: CASSLATGTNEKLFF
size: few
V: TRBV7-9
D: .
J: TRBJ1-4

DNA: TGTGCCAGCAGGGAGACGGGAAACACCATATATTTT
CDR3: CASRETGNTIYF
size: .
V: TRBV11-2
D: .
J: TRBJ1-3

DNA: TGTGCCAGCAGCCAAAGACTCCACTCTGGAAACACCATATATTTT
CDR3: CASSQRLHSGNTIYF
size: .
V: TRBV16
D: .
J: TRBJ1-3

DNA: TGCGCCAGCAGTGAGTCGACAGGTGGCACTGAAGCTTTCTTT
CDR3: CASSESTGGTEAFF
size: .
V: TRBV10-1
D: .
J: TRBJ1-1

DNA: TGTGCCAGTAGTATCTCGGCAGGGGGTGGCTACACCTTC
CDR3: CASSISAGGGYTF
size: once
V: TRBV19
D: TRBD1
J: TRBJ1-2

DNA: TGCGCCAGCAGCCAGCATGGGGCCTCTGGAAACACCATATATTTT
CDR3: CASSQHGASGNTIYF
size: .
V: TRBV4-3
D: .
J: TRBJ1-3

DNA: TGTGCTAGTGTCCGCCTAGCAGGGACAGAGAGTAAAAGGGATACATACGAGCAGTACTTC
CDR3: CASVRLAGTESKRDTYEQYF
size: .
V: TRBV12-5
D: TRBD1
J: TRBJ2-7

DNA: TGCGCCAGCAGCCAAGATACGGCGGCGTACACTGAAGCTTTCTTT
CDR3: CASSQDTAAYTEAFF
size: .
V: TRBV4-1
D: .
J: TRBJ1-1

DNA: TGCGCCAGCAGCCAAGCGATAAGGGGGACGGGCACTGAAGCTTTCTTT
CDR3: CASSQAIRGTGTEAFF
size: .
V: TRBV4-1
D: .
J: TRBJ1-1